One and the same sample provided the 27 T cell receptor beta chains below, sequenced in a study of shared clonotypes between healthy human individuals. The protocol was immunoSEQ multiplex PCR, while the TCRdb copy is restricted to in-frame clones and leaves out a portion. The table lists under 1,100,000 clones, 70% to 80% of them singletons. The sequencing input was memory CD4+ T cells sorted from blood. Regarding subset: CD45RA-negative fraction. These receptors all stem from a man in his late teens or twenties in good health.

This clone was seen a handful of times. This rearrangement joins TRBV30 to TRBJ1-6; 8 nucleotides agree with TRBD1. Losses at the gene ends were 2 bases for V and 11 bases for J; bases not matched to a gene: 8. Germline values: CDR1 GTSNPN, CDR2 SVGIG (reference sequence). CDR3 length: 14 residues. As DNA, the CDR3 is TGTGCCTGGAGTCGGACAGGGAATTTTGCACCCCTCCACTTT. Translated, it gives CAWSRTGNFAPLHF.

J is TRBJ1-6 and V is TRBV5-1; maybe TRBD1 (5 bases). Germline lookup yields CDR1 SGHRS and CDR2 YFSETQ. Trimming took off 2 bases at V and 5 bases at J, with 11 bases between the two ends. This CDR3 is 15 amino acids long. The CDR3, as DNA: TGCGCCAGCAGCTTCGGGGCGGATAATAATTCACCCCTCCACTTT. It encodes CASSFGADNNSPLHF.

The chain combines TRBV5-5 with TRBJ2-4, with 9 bases that match TRBD2. CDR1 SGHKS and CDR2 YYEKEE come from the germline V gene (reference sequence). The CDR3 has 17 residues. J was trimmed by 0 bases and V by 4 bases; bases with no gene match: 8. In DNA, the CDR3 is TGTGCCAGCAGCCGTACGACTAGCGGTACAGCCAAAAACATTCAGTACTTC. Translated: CASSRTTSGTAKNIQYF.

J is TRBJ1-2 and V is TRBV15, with D hard to call. The germline CDR1 and CDR2 sequences are LNHNV and YYDKDF (reference sequence). This CDR3 has 13 amino acids. Trimming shortened V by 0 bases and J by 4 bases, and 6 bases separated the two germline ends. CDR3 sequence (DNA): TGTGCCACCAGCAGAGATGTTAGCTATGGCTACACCTTC. It encodes CATSRDVSYGYTF.

As concerns this clone: A read error is possible here, since a much larger clone lies one base away. In the same sample, other DNA sequences code for this CDR3. The rearrangement joins TRBV7-8 to TRBJ2-7, with D hard to call. Trimming shortened V by 1 base and J by 2 bases, and 6 bases separated the two germline ends. Per germline, CDR1 SGHVS and CDR2 FQNEAQ. The CDR3 totals 13 residues. CDR3 amino acids: CASSLDRAYEQYF. The CDR3 DNA follows: TGTGCCAGCAGCTTAGACCGGGCCTACGAGCAGTACTTC.

For this clone: Other DNA sequences of this sample code for an identical CDR3. The V gene is TRBV6-5, the J gene TRBJ1-1; possible D gene TRBD1, 5 bases. The V and J ends lost 2 bases and 2 bases respectively, with 6 bases between them. Germline CDR1 is MNHEY and CDR2 is SVGAGI. The CDR3 length is 13 residues. In nucleotides, the CDR3 is TGTGCCAGCAGTTACAGGGGTAACACTGAAGCTTTCTTT. Its protein product is CASSYRGNTEAFF.

This clone appeared a few times. The rearrangement uses TRBV7-3 and TRBJ1-5, with 7 bases aligning to TRBD1. The CDR3 is made up of 19 amino acids. Germline loops: CDR1 SGHTA, CDR2 FQGTGA. V shed 5 bases, J shed 8 bases, and the junction held 24 bases outside the gene matches. The CDR3 protein is CASSPVHVAKQGLWEPQHF. CDR3 in DNA: TGTGCCAGCAGCCCGGTCCACGTCGCTAAACAGGGGTTGTGGGAGCCCCAGCATTTT.

The chain employs TRBV13 and TRBJ2-1, with 7 positions matching TRBD1. This CDR3 region has 11 residues. Germline loops: CDR1 PRHDT, CDR2 FYEKMQ (reference sequence). The V gene end was trimmed by 6 bases and the J gene end by 10 bases; junction bases not matched to a gene: 3. This chain's CDR3 is CASSTGVEQFF. In DNA, the CDR3 is TGTGCCAGCAGTACAGGGGTCGAGCAGTTCTTC.

The rearrangement joins TRBV6-6 to TRBJ2-5; 10 nucleotides match TRBD2. V shed 5 bases, J shed 6 bases, and the junction held 9 bases outside the gene matches. The germline gives CDR1 MNHNY, CDR2 SVGAGI (reference sequence). This CDR3 is built from 15 residues. CDR3 nucleotides: TGTGCCAGCAGTCCCCAGCGGGGGGGCCTTAAGACCCAGTACTTC. Translation gives CASSPQRGGLKTQYF.

In DNA form, the CDR3 reads TGTGCCAGCAGCGCTATACACCGACTAGCGGGGGCAGATACGCAGTATTTT. It yields the protein CASSAIHRLAGADTQYF. The V gene is TRBV9, the J gene TRBJ2-3, with 12 bases identical to TRBD2. Germline lookup yields CDR1 SGDLS and CDR2 YYNGEE. J lost 4 bases, V lost 3 bases, and 9 bases had no gene match. This CDR3 has 17 residues.

This clone was seen just once. The gene calls are TRBV11-3 and TRBJ2-1; TRBD2 agrees at 7 bases. The germline V gene encodes CDR1 SGHNT and CDR2 YENEEA. This CDR3 has 13 residues. Germline trimming cut 5 bases from V and 10 bases from J; bases unmatched to any gene: 8. In nucleotides, the CDR3 is TGTGCCAGCAGCCGAAGCCTAGCGGAGGAGCAGTTCTTC. Its translation: CASSRSLAEEQFF.

On this clone itself: The sample contains more than one DNA sequence encoding this CDR3. V usage is TRBV19 and J usage is TRBJ1-1, with a tentative D call TRBD1 (5 bases). Germline-derived CDR1 and CDR2 are LNHDA and SQIVND (reference sequence). The V end lost 2 bases, the J end lost 2 bases, and 9 bases lay between the germline ends. The CDR3 covers 14 residues. The CDR3 sequence: CASSIRQGNTEAFF. The DNA for the CDR3 is TGTGCCAGTAGTATAAGGCAGGGAAACACTGAAGCTTTCTTT.

The V gene is TRBV10-3, the J gene TRBJ1-1; D is possibly TRBD1 (5 bases). This CDR3 is 12 amino acids long. V lost 10 bases to trimming and J lost 4 bases, with 13 bases between them. CDR1 and CDR2 (germline): ENHRY, SYGVKD. The CDR3 nucleotides read TGTGCCACGTCAAGGGGACGCACTGAAGCTTTCTTT. It encodes CATSRGRTEAFF.

This chain connects TRBV5-1 to TRBJ2-4; 7 positions match TRBD1. The V and J ends lost 1 base and 6 bases, in that order; junction bases with no gene match: 1. This CDR3 contains 13 residues. Germline V lookup: CDR1 SGHRS, CDR2 YFSETQ. The CDR3 DNA follows: TGCGCCAGCAGCTTGAGGACAGGAAACATTCAGTACTTC. Translated: CASSLRTGNIQYF. Variable domain in full (rest from reference TRBV5-1 and TRBJ2-4): KAGVTQTPRYLIKTRGQQVTLSCSPISGHRSVSWYQQTPGQGLQFLFEYFSETQRNKGNFPGRFSGRQFSNSRSEMNVSTLELGDSALYLCASSLRTGNIQYFGAGTRLSVL.

V usage is TRBV7-2 and J usage is TRBJ1-5; D is unresolved. This CDR3 is built from 13 residues. The V end was cut by 5 bases, the J end by 4 bases, with 9 bases between. The germline CDR1 and CDR2 sequences are SGHTA and FQGNSA. The CDR3 reads CASSPNGNQPQHF. The CDR3 DNA reads TGTGCCAGCAGCCCCAACGGTAATCAGCCCCAGCATTTT.

The count of this clone is one. The chain is built from TRBV4-1 and TRBJ2-2; 7 nucleotides align to TRBD1. CDR3 length equals 17 residues. V shed 3 bases and J 4 bases; nucleotides not matched to a gene: 11. Germline V gene data show CDR1 as MGHRA and CDR2 as YSYEKL. Written as DNA, the CDR3 is TGCGCCAGCAGCCAGCGTACAGGGGACCTTTCCACCGGGGAGCTGTTTTTT. Its protein is CASSQRTGDLSTGELFF.

This clone was recorded a few times. This same CDR3 is encoded by further DNA sequences in the sample. V gene TRBV5-1 combines with J gene TRBJ2-7; D uncertain. In germline, CDR1 is SGHRS, CDR2 YFSETQ. This CDR3 has 11 amino acids. V shed 0 bases and J shed 4 bases, with 2 bases lying between them. The CDR3 bases are TGCGCCAGCAGCTTGGAGTACGAGCAGTACTTC. It yields the protein CASSLEYEQYF.

The chain uses TRBV5-6 and TRBJ2-5, with 8 bases lining up with TRBD1. J lost 5 bases, V lost 0 bases, and 6 bases had no gene match. Germline CDR1 and CDR2: SGHDT and YYEEEE. The CDR3 spans 15 residues. The CDR3 coding sequence is TGTGCCAGCAGCTTGGTGAGACAGGGGAAGGAGACCCAGTACTTC. Translating it yields CASSLVRQGKETQYF.

The chain couples TRBV4-1 to TRBJ1-5; 8 nucleotides agree with TRBD1. The CDR3 is 16 amino acids. The V and J ends lost 0 bases and 4 bases, in that order; junction bases with no gene match: 5. Germline-derived CDR1 and CDR2 are MGHRA and YSYEKL. The CDR3 loop is CASSQDRTGRNQPQHF. As DNA, the CDR3 is TGCGCCAGCAGCCAAGATCGGACAGGGAGGAATCAGCCCCAGCATTTT.

The rearrangement links TRBV25-1 to TRBJ1-2; 9 bases line up with TRBD1. V trimming: 4 bases; J trimming: 3 bases; junction bases outside the gene matches: 3. CDR1 is MGHDK and CDR2 is SYGVNS in the germline V gene. The CDR3 runs 14 residues. The CDR3 loop is CASSVTGGHYGYTF. CDR3 bases: TGTGCCAGCAGTGTTACAGGGGGCCACTATGGCTACACCTTC.

The chain recombines TRBV5-1 with TRBJ2-1; D unclear. Germline CDR1 is SGHRS and CDR2 is YFSETQ. Trimming stripped 0 bases from V and 7 bases from J, with 14 bases between. The CDR3 is 15 amino acids. The DNA for the CDR3 is TGCGCCAGCAGCTTGGAGGGTGATGCTTGGAATGAGCAGTTCTTC. Translating gives CASSLEGDAWNEQFF.

This chain connects TRBV6-6 to TRBJ2-1; 9 nucleotides agree with TRBD1. The CDR3 totals 15 residues. With 5 bases clipped from V and 0 bases from J, the junction kept 2 bases outside the gene matches. Looked up from germline, CDR1 is MNHNY and CDR2 is SVGAGI (reference sequence). The CDR3 bases are TGTGCCAGCAGTGTGACAGGGGGCTCCTACAATGAGCAGTTCTTC. Translation: CASSVTGGSYNEQFF.

This clone was picked up a small number of times. The chain links TRBV5-6 to TRBJ2-7, with D perhaps TRBD1 (7 bases). Trimming cost V 6 bases and J 0 bases, with 13 bases left between them. Germline CDR1 is SGHDT and CDR2 is YYEEEE. There are 14 residues in the CDR3. The CDR3 coding sequence is TGTGCCAGCACCCGCGGGACAGTCTCCTACGAGCAGTACTTC. Translating it yields CASTRGTVSYEQYF.

The chain is built from TRBV14 and TRBJ2-5, with 10 bases matching TRBD1. Germline assignment: CDR1 SGHDN and CDR2 FVKESK. J was trimmed by 6 bases and V by 3 bases; bases with no gene match: 16. The CDR3 has 18 amino acids. The CDR3 nucleotides read TGTGCCAGCAGCCAGGCGCGACAGGGGGCTGGGGGCGGAAAGACCCAGTACTTC. Encoded protein: CASSQARQGAGGGKTQYF.

The CDR3 sequence is CASSQEGRQGHEQFF. The CDR3 DNA follows: TGCGCCAGCAGCCAAGAAGGGAGACAGGGACATGAGCAGTTCTTC. The chain carries TRBV4-3 and TRBJ2-1; 7 positions agree with TRBD1. The CDR3 spans 15 residues. V was clipped by 0 bases and J by 8 bases; unmatched bases: 7. Germline assignment: CDR1 LGHNA and CDR2 YSLEER.

Details on this clone: In the same sample, other DNA sequences code for this CDR3. Here the CDR3 DNA reads TGTGCCAGCAGTTTGTCAACCGGGACAGGGAACCAGCCCCAGCATTTT. Protein sequence: CASSLSTGTGNQPQHF. The genes are TRBV27 and TRBJ1-5, with 9 bases fitting TRBD1. The trim removed 3 bases at V and 7 bases at J, leaving 10 bases unmatched. The CDR3 extends over 16 amino acids. Germline-derived CDR1 and CDR2 are MNHEY and SMNVEV (reference sequence).

CDR3 bases: TGTGCCAGCAGCTCCGGGACAGTGATCTCTGGGGCCAACGTCCTGACTTTC. It yields the protein CASSSGTVISGANVLTF. The chain combines TRBV6-9 with TRBJ2-6; 7 bases align to TRBD1. The CDR3 totals 17 residues. Germline CDR1 is MNHGY and CDR2 is SVAAGI. V trimming: 6 bases; J trimming: 0 bases; junction bases outside the gene matches: 8.